Presented here are 18 T cell receptor beta chains from one specimen sequenced in a study of early T cells in non-severe SARS-CoV-2 infection (dated by TCRdb to the early 2020s). Receptors were amplified or captured by 5' RACE. For sequencing, a NextSeq 500 was employed. TCRdb ran its own pipeline on the public reads, namely fastp trimming at Q25 and MiXCR clone calling, and kept in-frame beta chains. For every CDR3 protein sequence, its rows merge into one entry that carries the most common genes and DNA. The sample table shows about 30,000 distinct CDR3 sequences, and around 5% are seen once. Clones ranked in the top ten supply approximately 3.4% of the sample. The sequenced sample was whole blood. The origin of the receptors is an adult who was a healthcare worker with PCR-confirmed SARS-CoV-2 infection or an uninfected control (not recorded which).

This clonotype was recorded a few times. CDR3 amino acids: CASSPGTGPTEQYF. The CDR3 bases are TGTGCCAGCAGTCCCGGGACAGGGCCCACCGAGCAGTACTTC. J is TRBJ2-7 and V is TRBV12-3 or TRBV12-4, with 9 bases identical to TRBD1. The junction had 8 bases not matched to a gene; V was cut back by 5 bases and J by 6 bases. This CDR3 contains 14 residues.

The CDR3 spells CASSQDLHTEAFF. Here the CDR3 DNA reads TGTGCCAGCAGCCAAGATTTACACACTGAAGCTTTCTTT. The rearrangement joins TRBV4-2 to TRBJ1-1; unclear D gene. The CDR3 is 13 residues long. CDR1 is LGHNA, CDR2 YNFKEQ, per germline. Trimming shortened V by 0 bases and J by 3 bases, and 5 bases separated the two germline ends.

V usage is TRBV7-6 and J usage is TRBJ2-7, with 12 positions matching TRBD1. Germline CDR1 is SGHVS and CDR2 is FNYEAQ. The CDR3 is 15 amino acids. With V trimmed by 4 bases and J by 5 bases, 6 bases remained unmatched. CDR3 DNA sequence: TGTGCCAGCAGCTGGGACAGGGGGCGCGCCCACGAGCAGTACTTC. This sequence encodes CASSWDRGRAHEQYF.

The table lists this clonotype with many counts. The rearrangement uses TRBV12-3 or TRBV12-4 and TRBJ2-3; D could derive from TRBD1 or TRBD2 (6 bases each). Trimming shortened V by 2 bases and J by 0 bases, and 12 bases separated the two germline ends. This CDR3 is 16 amino acids long. This CDR3 reads CASSLRVGGSTDTQYF. The CDR3 coding sequence is TGTGCCAGCAGTTTAAGGGTAGGGGGGAGCACAGATACGCAGTATTTT.

A few counts support this clonotype. The chain employs TRBV6-1 and TRBJ2-6; D gene unclear. The ends were cut back, 6 bases at V and 2 bases at J, with 17 bases in the middle. CDR3 length: 17 amino acids. Germline V lookup: CDR1 MNHNS, CDR2 SASEGT. The CDR3 here is CASRTDSGSAGANVLTF. CDR3 sequence (DNA): TGTGCCAGCAGGACCGACTCGGGCTCGGCTGGGGCCAACGTCCTGACTTTC.

This clonotype was counted at least ten times. This chain connects TRBV7-2 to TRBJ2-5, with unresolved D. The V end lost 5 bases, the J end lost 2 bases, and 15 bases lay between the germline ends. Looked up from germline, CDR1 is SGHTA and CDR2 is FQGNSA. The CDR3 runs 15 residues. The CDR3: CASSRSEGAQETQYF. CDR3 in DNA: TGTGCCAGCAGCCGAAGTGAAGGTGCACAAGAGACCCAGTACTTC.

This clonotype occurred many times. The chain couples TRBV10-3 to TRBJ1-1, with D perhaps TRBD1 (5 bases). This CDR3 has 14 amino acids. The V end lost 7 bases, the J end lost 4 bases, and 16 bases lay between the germline ends. Germline V lookup: CDR1 ENHRY, CDR2 SYGVKD. The CDR3 reads CAIKGSKGSTEAFF. CDR3 DNA: TGTGCCATCAAAGGCTCTAAGGGGTCCACTGAAGCTTTCTTT.

This clonotype was observed many times. This chain connects TRBV5-6 to TRBJ1-5; maybe TRBD1 (6 bases). CDR1 is SGHDT, CDR2 YYEEEE, per germline. V lost 4 bases to trimming and J lost 6 bases, with 14 bases between them. The CDR3 extends over 14 amino acids. CDR3 sequence: CASSTGTTSQPQHF. DNA of the CDR3: TGTGCCAGCAGCACCGGGACAACCAGTCAGCCCCAGCATTTT. The complete variable domain, with remaining parts taken from reference TRBV5-6 and TRBJ1-5, reads DAGVTQSPTHLIKTRGQQVTLRCSPKSGHDTVSWYQQALGQGPQFIFQYYEEEERQRGNFPDRFSGHQFPNYSSELNVNALLLGDSALYLCASSTGTTSQPQHFGDGTRLSIL.

This clonotype has at least ten counts. This sequence joins TRBV11-2 and TRBJ2-2; the match to TRBD2 covers 8 bases. The CDR3 loop spans 15 amino acids. Germline CDR1 and CDR2: SGHAT and FQNNGV. Trimming removed 2 bases from V and 1 base from J; junction bases left unmatched: 0. This CDR3 is CASSLTSGNTGELFF. The CDR3 region has the DNA TGTGCCAGCAGCTTAACTAGCGGGAACACCGGGGAGCTGTTTTTT.

This clonotype was seen repeatedly, ten times or more. The chain links TRBV7-2 to TRBJ2-3; TRBD1 or TRBD2 may be the D gene (6 bases each). V lost 5 bases to trimming and J lost 3 bases, with 15 bases between them. CDR1 and CDR2 (germline): SGHTA, FQGNSA. The CDR3 consists of 15 residues. CDR3 sequence reads: CASSGGGTSTDTQYF. Written as DNA, the CDR3 is TGTGCCAGCAGCGGGGGCGGGACGAGTACAGATACGCAGTATTTT.

There are a few counts of this clonotype. This chain joins TRBV11-2 and TRBJ2-3, with D perhaps matching TRBD2 (6 bases). Germline CDR1 is SGHAT and CDR2 is FQNNGV. The CDR3 spans 15 residues. Trimming pared 6 bases from V and 2 bases from J, leaving 15 bases between. DNA for the CDR3: TGTGCCAGCAGAACGGGACTTTTACTCACAGATACGCAGTATTTT. Translated: CASRTGLLLTDTQYF.

At least ten counts were recorded for this clonotype. V gene TRBV20-1 combines with J gene TRBJ1-1; 10 bases are a match to TRBD1. The CDR3 sequence is 14 residues long. V gave up 6 bases and J gave up 5 bases; unmatched junction bases: 9. Per germline, CDR1 DFQATT and CDR2 SNEGSKA (reference sequence). This chain's CDR3 is CSAPGQGLGTEAFF. CDR3 DNA: TGCAGTGCCCCGGGACAGGGGTTGGGGACTGAAGCTTTCTTT.

This clonotype was found many times. The rearrangement uses TRBV20-1 and TRBJ1-5; the match to TRBD1 covers 8 bases. The junction had 20 bases not matched to a gene; V was cut back by 6 bases and J by 4 bases. The CDR3 is 18 residues long. Germline CDR1 reads DFQATT; CDR2 reads SNEGSKA (reference sequence). DNA of the CDR3: TGCAGTGCCGCCACGTCTGGGAAGGGGGACAGGCTTAATCAGCCCCAGCATTTT. Protein sequence: CSAATSGKGDRLNQPQHF.

The rearrangement joins TRBV29-1 to TRBJ2-1; D unclear. Trimming left V 7 bases short and J 5 bases short, with 9 bases between. The CDR3 loop spans 11 amino acids. CDR1 is SQVTM and CDR2 is ANQGSEA in the germline V gene. Here the CDR3 reads CSGAYNNEQFF. CDR3 nucleotides: TGCAGCGGGGCCTACAACAATGAGCAGTTCTTC.

This clonotype was observed a few times. The V and J genes are TRBV29-1 and TRBJ2-3; 10 bases line up with TRBD2. Germline V gives CDR1 SQVTM, CDR2 ANQGSEA. The V gene end was trimmed by 4 bases and the J gene end by 2 bases; junction bases not matched to a gene: 12. The CDR3 consists of 17 residues. In DNA, the CDR3 is TGCAGCGTTGGTAGAGGGACTAGCGCCCGGAACACAGATACGCAGTATTTT. This codes for CSVGRGTSARNTDTQYF.

V usage is TRBV7-3 and J usage is TRBJ2-3; 9 nucleotides align to TRBD2. CDR3 size: 18 residues. Trimming removed 0 bases from V and 6 bases from J; junction bases left unmatched: 13. CDR1 SGHTA and CDR2 FQGTGA come from the germline V gene. In nucleotides, the CDR3 is TGTGCCAGCAGCTTAACCGATCGCGTAGCGGGAGATATGGATACGCAGTATTTT. Translation gives CASSLTDRVAGDMDTQYF.

A few counts support this clonotype. V gene TRBV7-2 combines with J gene TRBJ2-1; the match to TRBD2 covers 10 bases. With V trimmed by 0 bases and J by 9 bases, 14 bases remained unmatched. Per the germline V gene, CDR1 is SGHTA and CDR2 is FQGNSA. This CDR3 comprises 18 residues. The CDR3 is CASSLAPYSSGSGGEQFF. CDR3 nucleotides: TGTGCCAGCAGCTTAGCTCCGTACTCTAGCGGGAGTGGCGGTGAGCAGTTCTTC.

This clonotype was seen repeatedly, ten times or more. CDR3 DNA: TGTGCCAGCACAGATACGCAGTATTTT. It is translated as CASTDTQYF. The chain combines TRBV28 with TRBJ2-3, with no clear D. Germline loops: CDR1 MDHEN, CDR2 SYDVKM. Trimming left V 7 bases short and J 4 bases short, with 0 bases between. CDR3 length: 9 residues.